A single sample is the source of the 18 T cell receptor beta chains below, sequenced in a study of CD8 T cells in Susac syndrome (dated 2019 in TCRdb). Receptor amplification or capture employed the immunoSEQ multiplex PCR assay. RNA was extracted with the RNeasy kit and roughly 0.5 to 1 ug was reverse transcribed using random hexamers. In TCRdb, the public reads were trimmed at Q25 with fastp and aligned with MiXCR, with productive beta chains retained. Rows are combined by CDR3 protein, so each entry shows the most common genes and DNA. The sample table holds about 120,000 distinct CDR3 sequences, of which over 90% were seen once. Of the sample, over 0.12% is held by the ten largest clones. Sequencing was carried out using CD4+ T cells from PBMCs. Receptor source: a human donor in good health.

This rearrangement joins TRBV20-1 to TRBJ2-7, with D tentatively TRBD1 or TRBD2 (5 bases each). This CDR3 comprises 15 residues. CDR1 DFQATT and CDR2 SNEGSKA come from the germline V gene (reference sequence). V lost 0 bases and J 4 bases, leaving 16 bases between the germline ends. As DNA, the CDR3 is TGCAGTGCTAGAGATTTCGGCTGGGACGAGTACGAGCAGTACTTC. Its protein product is CSARDFGWDEYEQYF.

There are a few counts of this clonotype. The CDR3 bases are TGCAGCGTTGGGCAGACCCAAGAGACCCAGTACTTC. It codes for CSVGQTQETQYF. The V call is TRBV29-1, the J call TRBJ2-5, with unresolved D. Germline assignment: CDR1 SQVTM and CDR2 ANQGSEA. V lost 4 bases and J lost 1, with 7 bases in between. This CDR3 comprises 12 residues. Full variable domain (missing parts from reference TRBV29-1 and TRBJ2-5): SAVISQKPSRDICQRGTSLTIQCQVDSQVTMMFWYRQQPGQSLTLIATANQGSEATYESGFVIDKFPISRPNLTFSTLTVSNMSPEDSSIYLCSVGQTQETQYFGPGTRLLVL.

This rearrangement joins TRBV19 to TRBJ2-2, with D possibly matching TRBD2 (6 bases). Trimming removed 6 bases from V and 1 base from J, with 12 bases in between. Germline values: CDR1 LNHDA, CDR2 SQIVND (reference sequence). The CDR3 is 15 residues long. The CDR3 protein is CASRVAGMNTGELFF. The CDR3 DNA sequence: TGTGCCAGTAGAGTGGCGGGAATGAACACCGGGGAGCTGTTTTTT.

This rearrangement joins TRBV7-2 to TRBJ1-2; no clear D. Germline loops: CDR1 SGHTA, CDR2 FQGNSA. Trimming removed 5 bases from V and 5 bases from J, with 15 bases in between. This CDR3 is 14 amino acids long. The CDR3 DNA reads TGTGCCAGCAGCCCAGTGGAGGGCGGGTATGGCTACACCTTC. Its translation: CASSPVEGGYGYTF.

The chain employs TRBV7-2 and TRBJ2-1; TRBD2 matches at 8 bases. The CDR3 is 16 residues long. Germline values: CDR1 SGHTA, CDR2 FQGNSA. The J segment lost 2 bases and the V segment lost 5 bases, leaving 8 bases of the junction unmatched. The CDR3 nucleotides are TGTGCCAGCAGCCTAAGGGGTAGCGGGACCTACAATGAGCAGTTCTTC. Its protein is CASSLRGSGTYNEQFF.

The V call is TRBV14, the J call TRBJ1-5; the D gene is possibly TRBD1 (5 bases). V was cut by 4 bases and J by 3 bases, with 7 bases left in between. Germline V gene data show CDR1 as SGHDN and CDR2 as FVKESK. The CDR3 spans 13 residues. The CDR3 DNA follows: TGTGCCAGCAGCCGGGACCTCAATCAGCCCCAGCATTTT. Encoded protein: CASSRDLNQPQHF.

J is TRBJ2-7 and V is TRBV20-1, with TRBD2 as a possible D gene (6 bases). With 5 bases removed from V and 2 bases from J, the gap between germline ends came to 13 bases. Germline V gene lookup returns CDR1 DFQATT and CDR2 SNEGSKA (reference sequence). The CDR3 has 13 amino acids. The DNA for the CDR3 is TGCAGTGCTCGGGGGTGGGCAGCCTACGAGCAGTACTTC. Translated: CSARGWAAYEQYF.

The rearrangement links TRBV19 to TRBJ2-1; the match to TRBD1 covers 7 bases. Germline V gene data show CDR1 as LNHDA and CDR2 as SQIVND (reference sequence). The CDR3 sequence is 16 residues long. The V gene end was trimmed by 7 bases and the J gene end by 0 bases; junction bases not matched to a gene: 9. The CDR3: CASTNLPGGSYNEQFF. DNA of the CDR3: TGTGCCAGTACCAACCTCCCAGGGGGCTCCTACAATGAGCAGTTCTTC. Filled out from reference TRBV19 and TRBJ2-1, the complete variable domain reads DGGITQSPKYLFRKEGQNVTLSCEQNLNHDAMYWYRQDPGQGLRLIYYSQIVNDFQKGDIAEGYSVSREKKESFPLTVTSAQKNPTAFYLCASTNLPGGSYNEQFFGPGTRLTVL.

The chain joins TRBV7-9 to TRBJ2-1; D call uncertain. This CDR3 contains 15 residues. Per germline, CDR1 SEHNR and CDR2 FQNEAQ (reference sequence). Deletions cut 1 base from V and 6 bases from J, with 13 bases between. In DNA, the CDR3 is TGTGCCAGCAGCTTAGTTAAACCGGGCGCCAATGAGCAGTTCTTC. The encoded protein is CASSLVKPGANEQFF.

This clonotype was seen once. The rearrangement uses TRBV20-1 and TRBJ1-1, with D uncertain. Trimming pared 8 bases from V and 4 bases from J, leaving 20 bases between. The CDR3 runs to 14 residues. Germline values: CDR1 DFQATT, CDR2 SNEGSKA (reference sequence). CDR3 in amino acids: CSLTPTGSPTEAFF. Written as DNA, the CDR3 is TGCAGTTTAACTCCAACGGGGAGCCCCACTGAAGCTTTCTTT.

The genes are TRBV19 and TRBJ2-6; D is ambiguous. The CDR3 contains 14 residues. CDR1 and CDR2 (germline): LNHDA, SQIVND (reference sequence). V was trimmed by 5 bases and J by 2 bases, leaving 7 bases between them. The DNA for the CDR3 is TGTGCCAGTAGTGAAGAAGCTGGGGCCAACGTCCTGACTTTC. As protein: CASSEEAGANVLTF.

V gene TRBV3-1 combines with J gene TRBJ1-6; 10 bases match TRBD1. This CDR3 is built from 16 residues. J lost 10 bases, V lost 0 bases, and 6 bases had no gene match. Germline CDR1 is LGHDT and CDR2 is YNNKEL (reference sequence). CDR3 in amino acids: CASSQDRDRGRSPLHF. In DNA, the CDR3 is TGTGCCAGCAGCCAAGATCGGGACAGGGGCAGGTCACCCCTCCACTTT.

In nucleotides, the CDR3 is TGTGCCAGCAGGACTGGGGCGGGTGATACGCAGTATTTT. It yields the protein CASRTGAGDTQYF. This sequence joins TRBV7-2 and TRBJ2-3; D may be TRBD1 or TRBD2 (5 bases each). The CDR3 covers 13 residues. Trimming stripped 6 bases from V and 6 bases from J, with 13 bases between. From germline, CDR1 is SGHTA and CDR2 FQGNSA.

The chain uses TRBV11-2 and TRBJ2-3; 11 positions agree with TRBD2. Germline V gene sequence: CDR1 SGHAT, CDR2 FQNNGV. Trimming cost V 5 bases and J 4 bases; bases outside gene matches: 8. This CDR3 comprises 16 residues. The chain's CDR3 is CASSGVLAGGPDTQYF. The DNA for the CDR3 is TGTGCCAGCAGCGGGGTCCTAGCGGGAGGACCAGATACGCAGTATTTT.

V is TRBV6-2 or TRBV6-3 and J is TRBJ2-1; 11 bases agree with TRBD2. V gave up 5 bases and J gave up 2 bases; unmatched junction bases: 5. Germline CDR1 and CDR2: MNHEY and SVGEGT. The CDR3 loop spans 16 amino acids. The CDR3 loop reads CASSQGLAAPYNEQFF. CDR3 coding DNA: TGTGCCAGCAGTCAGGGACTAGCGGCCCCCTACAATGAGCAGTTCTTC.

The genes are TRBV13 and TRBJ1-4; 8 bases map to TRBD1. The CDR3 loop spans 16 amino acids. Unmatched junction bases numbered 8, after V lost 1 base and J lost 7 bases. Germline V lookup: CDR1 PRHDT, CDR2 FYEKMQ (reference sequence). The CDR3, as DNA: TGTGCCAGCAGCTTAGCCTACGGACAGGGTAGTGAAAAACTGTTTTTT. It is translated as CASSLAYGQGSEKLFF. Full variable domain (missing parts from reference TRBV13 and TRBJ1-4): AAGVIQSPRHLIKEKRETATLKCYPIPRHDTVYWYQQGPGQDPQFLISFYEKMQSDKGSIPDRFSAQQFSDYHSELNMSSLELGDSALYFCASSLAYGQGSEKLFFGSGTQLSVL.

V gene TRBV5-1 combines with J gene TRBJ2-3; D gene unclear. This CDR3 is 14 amino acids long. V lost 4 bases to trimming and J lost 0 bases, with 9 bases between them. From germline, CDR1 is SGHRS and CDR2 YFSETQ. The CDR3 nucleotides are TGCGCCAGCAGCCAGGTTACTAGCACAGATACGCAGTATTTT. It encodes CASSQVTSTDTQYF.

The V gene is TRBV7-2, the J gene TRBJ2-5; 9 positions match TRBD1. The trim removed 6 bases at V and 6 bases at J, leaving 8 bases unmatched. CDR1 and CDR2 from the germline V gene are SGHTA and FQGNSA. The CDR3 length is 14 residues. The CDR3 DNA reads as TGTGCCAGCAGACTGTCGACAGGGGGGCAGACCCAGTACTTC. Translated: CASRLSTGGQTQYF.